The T cell receptor (beta chain) under discussion was sequenced for a study of cytomegalovirus exposure and HLA in healthy donors. The CDR3 is 15 amino acids. Germline values: CDR1 GTSNPN, CDR2 SVGIG (reference sequence). The ends were cut back, 0 bases at V and 4 bases at J, with 13 bases in the middle. Overall study findings and caveats: When a later analysis was performed, an Asian-associated ancestry cluster reportedly had fewer N-insertions than the approximately 600-donor mean. It was taken for granted in presence/absence analyses that sequencing depth across donors was roughly uniform. Among CMV-associated TCR beta chains, most appeared HLA-restricted in a later analysis.

Worth noting for this clone: Its antigen is undetermined.

Use of 60 Vbeta and 13 Jbeta primers characterized the PCR. Libraries were prepared by immunoSEQ multiplex PCR; TCRdb keeps only in-frame clonotypes and omits some of them. The repertoire includes nearly 200,000 clones, 77% of them detected once, and roughly 2.1% sits in the top ten. Specimen: PBMCs. This chain uses TRBV30 with TRBJ1-3; a possible D gene is TRBD1 (5 bases). This receptor was identified in a woman aged 25 to 39 in good health and CMV-seropositive. The CDR3 region has the DNA TGTGCCTGGAGTGTGGCCGGGGGAAGAGGAAACACCATATATTTT. It yields the protein CAWSVAGGRGNTIYF.